The 10 T cell receptor beta chains listed next were all sequenced from one sample in a study of Ad26.COV2.S vaccination and SARS-CoV-2 variants. The repertoire was sequenced with immunoSEQ multiplex PCR; TCRdb's copy has only in-frame clones and lacks some. The repertoire has some 390,000 clones, about nine tenths of them found once; the top ten carry roughly 3.2%. Specified treatment: 19 received Ad26.COV2.S at low or high dose, single or two shots; about five received placebo; per-sample allocation not given. It was on day 63 after the first vaccine or placebo injection that samples were taken. This specimen consisted of peripheral blood, obtained in a trial of Ad26.COV2.S vaccine versus placebo. These TCRs come from a person aged 18-65 years who received the Ad26.COV2.S COVID-19 vaccine or a placebo.

Points on this clone: At the DNA level, this CDR3 is encoded by other sequences in the same sample as well. The chain carries TRBV5-4 and TRBJ2-5, with 8 bases that match TRBD1. The CDR3 loop spans 14 amino acids. Trimming cost V 0 bases and J 5 bases; bases outside gene matches: 3. CDR1 is SGHNT, CDR2 YYREEE, per germline (reference sequence). CDR3 sequence: CASSLAGGGETQYF. The CDR3 DNA sequence: TGTGCCAGCAGCTTGGCAGGGGGCGGCGAGACCCAGTACTTC.

This clone was picked up a small number of times. The CDR3 DNA reads TGTGCCTGGAGTCCGGTTCTCGCCGTCATAGTCGTGACTGAAGCTTTCTTT. Translated, it gives CAWSPVLAVIVVTEAFF. This rearrangement joins TRBV30 to TRBJ1-1; D gene unclear. The CDR3 contains 17 residues. V was cut by 2 bases and J by 5 bases, with 24 bases left in between. Germline loops: CDR1 GTSNPN, CDR2 SVGIG (reference sequence).

J is TRBJ2-1 and V is TRBV5-4; 13 bases are shared with TRBD2. CDR3 length: 16 amino acids. Germline assignment: CDR1 SGHNT and CDR2 YYREEE (reference sequence). V was clipped by 0 bases and J by 4 bases; unmatched bases: 1. In DNA, the CDR3 is TGTGCCAGCAGCTTGGAACTAGCGGGGGGGTACAATGAGCAGTTCTTC. Its protein product is CASSLELAGGYNEQFF.

CDR3 nucleotides: TGTGCCAGCAGTGGGCCAGGGAAAAACAATCAGCCCCAGCATTTT. Encoded protein: CASSGPGKNNQPQHF. This chain uses TRBV2 with TRBJ1-5; possibly TRBD1 for D (5 bases). The CDR3 runs to 15 residues. Looked up from germline, CDR1 is SNHLY and CDR2 is FYNNEI. With 4 bases removed from V and 3 bases from J, the gap between germline ends came to 13 bases.

V and J are TRBV7-8 and TRBJ2-1, with D perhaps being TRBD1 or TRBD2 (5 bases each). The CDR3 totals 17 residues. The V gene lost 5 bases and the J gene lost 8 bases, with 25 bases spanning the gap. The germline CDR1 and CDR2 sequences are SGHVS and FQNEAQ. The CDR3 is CASSPPPGPSIFDEQFF. The DNA of the CDR3 is TGTGCCAGCAGCCCACCCCCGGGACCGAGCATCTTCGATGAGCAGTTCTTC.

This clone is a singleton in its sample. One junction end does not reproduce the germline sequence, and a read error may be involved. The chain couples TRBV5-1 to TRBJ2-2; no definite D call. Germline V gene sequence: CDR1 SGHRS, CDR2 YFSETQ. There are 12 residues in the CDR3. CDR3 loop: CASSLNPGELFF. In nucleotides, the CDR3 is TGCGCCAGCAGCTTGAACCCCGGGGAGCTGTTTTTT.

For the CDR3, the DNA is TGTGCCAGCAGCCAAGGGACAGCAGGAAACACCATATATTTT. It codes for CASSQGTAGNTIYF. V and J are TRBV3-1 (or the pseudogene TRBV3-2) and TRBJ1-3, with D possibly TRBD1 on 6 matching bases. Germline CDR1 is LGHDT and CDR2 is YNNKEL (reference sequence). V lost 1 base and J lost 4, with 8 bases in between. The CDR3 is made up of 14 amino acids.

The chain uses TRBV6-5 and TRBJ1-1; D ambiguous. CDR1 is MNHEY and CDR2 is SVGAGI in the germline V gene. This CDR3 comprises 13 residues. V was clipped by 7 bases and J by 5 bases, with 14 bases between them. The CDR3 nucleotides are TGTGCCAGCACAGTCTCGGGTTGGACTGAAGCTTTCTTT. It encodes CASTVSGWTEAFF.

This chain connects TRBV9 to TRBJ1-1; 8 bases line up with TRBD1. With 3 bases clipped from V and 2 bases from J, the junction kept 18 bases outside the gene matches. This CDR3 has 19 residues. Germline V gives CDR1 SGDLS, CDR2 YYNGEE. CDR3 nucleotide sequence: TGTGCCAGCAGCGCCCCCCACACTATCAGGGGGCTTATTAACACTGAAGCTTTCTTT. Residues: CASSAPHTIRGLINTEAFF.

The chain is built from TRBV7-2 and TRBJ2-1; 8 bases are a match to TRBD2. Germline trimming cut 5 bases from V and 8 bases from J; bases unmatched to any gene: 14. In germline, CDR1 is SGHTA, CDR2 FQGNSA. This CDR3 has 16 amino acids. CDR3 bases: TGTGCCAGCAGCCAAACGGGGGGGCTGTTTTTCGATGAGCAGTTCTTC. Its protein is CASSQTGGLFFDEQFF.